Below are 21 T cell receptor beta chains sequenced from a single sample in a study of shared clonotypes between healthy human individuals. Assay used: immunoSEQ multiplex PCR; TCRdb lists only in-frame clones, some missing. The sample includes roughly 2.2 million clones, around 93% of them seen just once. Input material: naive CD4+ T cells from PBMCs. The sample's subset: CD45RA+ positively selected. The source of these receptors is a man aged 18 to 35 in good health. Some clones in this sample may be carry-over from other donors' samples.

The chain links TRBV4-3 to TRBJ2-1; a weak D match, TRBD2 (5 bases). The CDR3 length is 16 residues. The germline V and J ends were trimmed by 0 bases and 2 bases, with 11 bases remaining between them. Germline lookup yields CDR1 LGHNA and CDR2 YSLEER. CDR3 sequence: CASSQDAASPYNEQFF. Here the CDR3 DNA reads TGCGCCAGCAGCCAAGATGCGGCTAGCCCCTACAATGAGCAGTTCTTC.

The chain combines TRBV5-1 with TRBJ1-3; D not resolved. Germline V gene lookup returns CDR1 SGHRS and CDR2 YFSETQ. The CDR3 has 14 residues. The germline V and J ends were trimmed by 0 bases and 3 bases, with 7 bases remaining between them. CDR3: CASSLGEFGNTIYF. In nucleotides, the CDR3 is TGCGCCAGCAGCTTGGGAGAATTTGGAAACACCATATATTTT.

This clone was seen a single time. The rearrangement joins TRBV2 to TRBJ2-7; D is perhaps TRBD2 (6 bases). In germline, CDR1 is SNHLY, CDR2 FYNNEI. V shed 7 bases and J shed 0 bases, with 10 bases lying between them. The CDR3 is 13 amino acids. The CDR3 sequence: CASKPSASYEQYF. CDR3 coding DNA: TGTGCCAGCAAGCCTAGCGCCTCCTACGAGCAGTACTTC.

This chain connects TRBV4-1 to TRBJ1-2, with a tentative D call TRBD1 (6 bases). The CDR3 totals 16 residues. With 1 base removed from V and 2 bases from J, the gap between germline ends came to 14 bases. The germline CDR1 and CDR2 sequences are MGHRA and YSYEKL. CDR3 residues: CASSQVGKGGNYGYTF. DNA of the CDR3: TGCGCCAGCAGCCAAGTCGGGAAAGGGGGGAACTATGGCTACACCTTC.

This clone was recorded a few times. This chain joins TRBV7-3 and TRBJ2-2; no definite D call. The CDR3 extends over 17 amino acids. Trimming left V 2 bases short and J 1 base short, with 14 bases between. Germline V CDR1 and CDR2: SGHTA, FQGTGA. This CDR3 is CASSLSPVSENTGELFF. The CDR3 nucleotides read TGTGCCAGCAGCTTATCCCCTGTGAGCGAGAACACCGGGGAGCTGTTTTTT.

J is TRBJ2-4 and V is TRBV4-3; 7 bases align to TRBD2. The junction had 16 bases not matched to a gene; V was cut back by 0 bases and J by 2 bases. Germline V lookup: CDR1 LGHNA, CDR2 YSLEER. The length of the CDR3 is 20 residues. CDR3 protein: CASSQDRWEGRGMTKNIQYF. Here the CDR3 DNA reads TGCGCCAGCAGCCAAGATCGGTGGGAGGGCCGGGGGATGACCAAAAACATTCAGTACTTC.

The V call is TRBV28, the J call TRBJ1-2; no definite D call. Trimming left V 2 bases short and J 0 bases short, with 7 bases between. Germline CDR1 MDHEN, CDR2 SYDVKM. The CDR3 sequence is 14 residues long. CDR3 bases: TGTGCCAGCAGTTTAGCACGGACTAACTATGGCTACACCTTC. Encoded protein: CASSLARTNYGYTF.

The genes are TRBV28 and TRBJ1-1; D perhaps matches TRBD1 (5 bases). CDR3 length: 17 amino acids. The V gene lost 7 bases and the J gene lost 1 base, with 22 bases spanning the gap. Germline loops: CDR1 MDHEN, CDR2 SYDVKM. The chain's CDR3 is CASIQTPGTAQNTEAFF. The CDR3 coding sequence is TGTGCCAGCATCCAAACCCCGGGGACGGCGCAGAACACTGAAGCTTTCTTT.

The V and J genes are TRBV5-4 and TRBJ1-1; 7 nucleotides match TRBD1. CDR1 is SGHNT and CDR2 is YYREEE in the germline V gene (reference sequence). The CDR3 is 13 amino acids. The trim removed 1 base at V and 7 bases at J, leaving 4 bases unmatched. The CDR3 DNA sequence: TGTGCCAGCAGCTTGCCACAGGGGTTTGAAGCTTTCTTT. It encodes CASSLPQGFEAFF.

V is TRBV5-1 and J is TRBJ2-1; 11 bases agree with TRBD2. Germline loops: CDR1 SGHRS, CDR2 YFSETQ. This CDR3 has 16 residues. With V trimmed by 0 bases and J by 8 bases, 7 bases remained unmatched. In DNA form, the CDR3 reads TGCGCCAGCAGCTTGGTTAGCGGGAGGGCCAGGTATGAGCAGTTCTTC. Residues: CASSLVSGRARYEQFF.

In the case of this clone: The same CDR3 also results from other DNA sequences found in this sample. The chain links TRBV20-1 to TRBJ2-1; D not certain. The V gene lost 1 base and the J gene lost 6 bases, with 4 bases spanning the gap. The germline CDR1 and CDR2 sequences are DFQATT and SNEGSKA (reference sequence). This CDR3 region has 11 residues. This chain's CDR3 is CSARGSNEQFF. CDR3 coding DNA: TGCAGTGCTAGAGGATCCAATGAGCAGTTCTTC.

CDR3 residues: CASSQKLYSETQYF. Here the CDR3 DNA reads TGTGCCAGCAGCCAAAAGTTGTACTCAGAGACCCAGTACTTC. The rearrangement joins TRBV7-6 to TRBJ2-5; D not resolved. This CDR3 region has 14 residues. Germline CDR1 SGHVS, CDR2 FNYEAQ. The germline V and J ends were trimmed by 5 bases and 4 bases, with 14 bases remaining between them.

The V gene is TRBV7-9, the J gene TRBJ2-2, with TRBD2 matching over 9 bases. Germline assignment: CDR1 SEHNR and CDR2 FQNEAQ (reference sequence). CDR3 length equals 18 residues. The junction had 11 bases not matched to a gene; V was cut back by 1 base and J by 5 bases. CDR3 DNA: TGTGCCAGCAGCTTAGTTTTCTCCCTAGCGGGATTTACCGGGGAGCTGTTTTTT. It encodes CASSLVFSLAGFTGELFF.

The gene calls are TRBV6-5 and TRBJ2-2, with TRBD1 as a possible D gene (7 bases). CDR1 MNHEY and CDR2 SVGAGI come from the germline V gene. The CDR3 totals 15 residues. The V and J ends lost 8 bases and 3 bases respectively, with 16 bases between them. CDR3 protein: CASRRGAFDTGELFF. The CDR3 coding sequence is TGTGCCAGCCGCAGGGGGGCGTTCGACACCGGGGAGCTGTTTTTT.

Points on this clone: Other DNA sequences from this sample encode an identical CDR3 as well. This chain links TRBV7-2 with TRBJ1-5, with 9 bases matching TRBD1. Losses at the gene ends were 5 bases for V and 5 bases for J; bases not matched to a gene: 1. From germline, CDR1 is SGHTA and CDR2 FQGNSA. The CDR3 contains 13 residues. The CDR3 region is CASSRDRDQPQHF. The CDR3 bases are TGTGCCAGCAGCCGGGACAGGGATCAGCCCCAGCATTTT.

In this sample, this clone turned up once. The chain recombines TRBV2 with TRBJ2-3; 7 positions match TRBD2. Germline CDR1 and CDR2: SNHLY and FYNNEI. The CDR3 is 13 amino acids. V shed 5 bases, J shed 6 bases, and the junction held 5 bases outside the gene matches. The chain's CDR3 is CASSSGGSDTQYF. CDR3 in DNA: TGTGCCAGCAGTTCCGGGGGGTCGGATACGCAGTATTTT.

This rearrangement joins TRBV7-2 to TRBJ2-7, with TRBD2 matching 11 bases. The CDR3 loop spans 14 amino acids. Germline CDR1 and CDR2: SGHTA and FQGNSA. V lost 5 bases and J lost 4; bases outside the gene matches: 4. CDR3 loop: CASSRIAGGYEQYF. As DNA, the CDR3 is TGTGCCAGCAGCCGTATAGCGGGAGGGTACGAGCAGTACTTC.

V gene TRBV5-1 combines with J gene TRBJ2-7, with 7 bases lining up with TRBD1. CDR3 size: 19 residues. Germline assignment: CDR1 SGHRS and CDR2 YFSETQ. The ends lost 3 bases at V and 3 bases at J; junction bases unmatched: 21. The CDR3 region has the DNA TGCGCCAGCAGCTCTATCGAAAGACAGGGAGCGGTCCCATTCTACGAGCAGTACTTC. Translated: CASSSIERQGAVPFYEQYF.

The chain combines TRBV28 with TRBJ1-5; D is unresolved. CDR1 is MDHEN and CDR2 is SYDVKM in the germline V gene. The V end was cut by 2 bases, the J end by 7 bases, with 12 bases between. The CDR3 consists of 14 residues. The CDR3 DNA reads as TGTGCCAGCAGTTTACCCACCCTTTGGCAGCCCCAGCATTTT. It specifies CASSLPTLWQPQHF. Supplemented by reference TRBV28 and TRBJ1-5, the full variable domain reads DVKVTQSSRYLVKRTGEKVFLECVQDMDHENMFWYRQDPGLGLRLIYFSYDVKMKEKGDIPEGYSVSREKKERFSLILESASTNQTSMYLCASSLPTLWQPQHFGDGTRLSIL.

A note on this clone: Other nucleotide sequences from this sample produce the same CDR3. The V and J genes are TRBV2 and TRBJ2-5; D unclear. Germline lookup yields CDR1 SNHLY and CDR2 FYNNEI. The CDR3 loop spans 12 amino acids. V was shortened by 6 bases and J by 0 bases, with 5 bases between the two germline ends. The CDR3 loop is CASSAYQETQYF. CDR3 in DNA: TGTGCCAGCAGCGCTTACCAAGAGACCCAGTACTTC.

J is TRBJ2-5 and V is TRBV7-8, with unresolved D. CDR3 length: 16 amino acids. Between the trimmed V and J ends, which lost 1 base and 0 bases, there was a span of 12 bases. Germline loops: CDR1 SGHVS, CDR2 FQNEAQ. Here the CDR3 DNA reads TGTGCCAGCAGCTTAGTTCGCCCCAGGTACCAAGAGACCCAGTACTTC. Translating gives CASSLVRPRYQETQYF.